This T cell receptor (beta chain) originates from a study of blood T cell repertoires in COVID-19. Germline V CDR1 and CDR2: SNHLY, FYNNEI. Trimming stripped 5 bases from V and 7 bases from J, with 33 bases between. The CDR3 has 20 residues. Some clones are missing from TCRdb's copy, which holds only in-frame ones; the method was immunoSEQ multiplex PCR. The table includes approximately 220,000 clones, approximately 88% detected once. Membership in each cohort depended on participant-reported clinical history. This chain joins TRBV2 and TRBJ2-1; D possibly corresponds to TRBD1 (5 bases). The sample taken for sequencing was PBMCs or T cells enriched from blood (not recorded which). The sequence was obtained from a young woman with acute COVID-19. Here the CDR3 DNA reads TGTGCCAGCAGTCCGACAGACCTCTATGAGGCCGAACCCCCTCGAAATGAGCAGTTCTTC. It translates to CASSPTDLYEAEPPRNEQFF.